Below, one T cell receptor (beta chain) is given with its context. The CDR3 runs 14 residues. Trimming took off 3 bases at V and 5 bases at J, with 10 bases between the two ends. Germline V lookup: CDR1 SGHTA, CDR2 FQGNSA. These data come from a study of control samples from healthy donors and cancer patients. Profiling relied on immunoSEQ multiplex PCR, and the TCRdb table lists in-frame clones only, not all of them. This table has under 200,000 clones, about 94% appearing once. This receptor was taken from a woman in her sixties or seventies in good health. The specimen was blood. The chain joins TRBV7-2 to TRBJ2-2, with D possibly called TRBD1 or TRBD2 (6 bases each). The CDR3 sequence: CASSFGGGTGELFF. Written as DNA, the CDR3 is TGTGCCAGCAGCTTTGGAGGGGGGACCGGGGAGCTGTTTTTT.